Below, 30 T cell receptor beta chains from the same sample are listed, as sequenced in a study of blood T cell repertoires in COVID-19. The repertoire was sequenced with immunoSEQ multiplex PCR; TCRdb's copy has only in-frame clones and lacks some. The sample holds about 75,000 clones, approximately 88% seen once. The specimen was peripheral blood. Receptor source: a woman in her fifties or sixties with acute or convalescent COVID-19.

This chain uses TRBV6-2 or TRBV6-3 with TRBJ2-1; 15 nucleotides match TRBD2. The CDR3 has 16 amino acids. The ends lost 0 bases at V and 7 bases at J; junction bases unmatched: 1. In germline, CDR1 is MNHEY, CDR2 SVGEGT. CDR3 in DNA: TGTGCCAGCAGTTACTCTGGGACTAGCGGGGGGAATGAGCAGTTCTTC. Its protein is CASSYSGTSGGNEQFF.

The V and J genes are TRBV30 and TRBJ1-2; no reliable D call. V gave up 1 base and J gave up 2 bases, with 17 bases separating them. The CDR3 covers 16 residues. Germline lookup yields CDR1 GTSNPN and CDR2 SVGIG (reference sequence). The CDR3: CAWSARTVGSNYGYTF. For the CDR3, the DNA is TGTGCCTGGAGTGCGCGAACGGTCGGGTCCAACTATGGCTACACCTTC.

This chain connects TRBV4-3 to TRBJ1-5, with D possibly TRBD1 on 6 matching bases. The CDR3 totals 16 residues. The germline V gene encodes CDR1 LGHNA and CDR2 YSLEER. The ends were cut back, 5 bases at V and 6 bases at J, with 20 bases in the middle. In DNA, the CDR3 is TGCGCCAGCAGCGCGGAGTGGAACAGGGTCGGTCAGCCCCAGCATTTT. The encoded protein is CASSAEWNRVGQPQHF.

The gene calls are TRBV15 and TRBJ2-1, with 8 bases identical to TRBD2. This CDR3 comprises 16 residues. The V and J ends lost 0 bases and 8 bases, in that order; junction bases with no gene match: 9. Germline V CDR1 and CDR2: LNHNV, YYDKDF (reference sequence). CDR3 amino acids: CATSRDTPGLADEQFF. CDR3 coding DNA: TGTGCCACCAGCAGAGATACCCCCGGACTAGCAGATGAGCAGTTCTTC.

By sample share, this clone is medium-sized. The V call is TRBV27, the J call TRBJ1-1; D might be TRBD1 (5 bases). The CDR3 length is 14 residues. CDR1 and CDR2 from the germline V gene are MNHEY and SMNVEV (reference sequence). The V end was cut by 2 bases, the J end by 5 bases, with 12 bases between. The CDR3 region has the DNA TGTGCCAGCAGTTTAGGGCCTCAGGGAACTGAAGCTTTCTTT. Amino acids: CASSLGPQGTEAFF.

This chain uses TRBV2 with TRBJ1-6; 9 bases fit TRBD1. Trimming at V came to 5 bases and at J to 11 bases, leaving 10 bases not matched to a gene. The length of the CDR3 is 15 residues. Germline CDR1 is SNHLY and CDR2 is FYNNEI. CDR3: CASSLQGANVAPLHF. The DNA of the CDR3 is TGTGCCAGCAGTCTACAGGGGGCTAACGTTGCACCCCTCCACTTT.

The CDR3 DNA follows: TGTGCCAGCAGTTATATTTTGGGACAGGCGATTAACACTGAAGCTTTCTTT. Translation: CASSYILGQAINTEAFF. The rearrangement links TRBV6-2 or TRBV6-3 to TRBJ1-1; the match to TRBD1 covers 8 bases. With V trimmed by 3 bases and J by 2 bases, 11 bases remained unmatched. This CDR3 has 17 residues. CDR1 and CDR2 from the germline V gene are MNHEY and SVGEGT.

A word on this clone: This CDR3 is also generated by other DNA sequences in the sample. The chain links TRBV30 to TRBJ1-2; a possible D gene is TRBD1 (6 bases). Trimming took off 3 bases at V and 1 base at J, with 6 bases between the two ends. The germline V gene encodes CDR1 GTSNPN and CDR2 SVGIG (reference sequence). The CDR3 extends over 12 amino acids. The CDR3 nucleotides read TGTGCCTGGAGCAGGGGTAACTATGGCTACACCTTC. It yields the protein CAWSRGNYGYTF.

This clone turned up a few times. The V and J genes are TRBV19 and TRBJ1-6; D perhaps matches TRBD1 (6 bases). CDR3 size: 14 residues. Germline V gene lookup returns CDR1 LNHDA and CDR2 SQIVND (reference sequence). Trimming left V 4 bases short and J 7 bases short, with 11 bases between. The CDR3 coding sequence is TGTGCCAGTAGTACGGGGACACCAAATTCACCCCTCCACTTT. Protein: CASSTGTPNSPLHF. The variable domain in full, completed from reference TRBV19 and TRBJ1-6, reads DGGITQSPKYLFRKEGQNVTLSCEQNLNHDAMYWYRQDPGQGLRLIYYSQIVNDFQKGDIAEGYSVSREKKESFPLTVTSAQKNPTAFYLCASSTGTPNSPLHFGNGTRLTVT.

As concerns this clone: Distinct nucleotide sequences in the sample also encode this CDR3. This CDR3 reads CASSGRLAGVETQYF. CDR3 bases: TGTGCCAGTAGTGGTCGGCTAGCGGGGGTAGAGACCCAGTACTTC. The chain carries TRBV19 and TRBJ2-5; 10 nucleotides line up with TRBD2. Germline V lookup: CDR1 LNHDA, CDR2 SQIVND (reference sequence). With 5 bases clipped from V and 4 bases from J, the junction kept 7 bases outside the gene matches. The CDR3 has 15 amino acids.

Concerning this clone itself: The identical CDR3 is also encoded by other nucleotide sequences in the sample. The gene calls are TRBV5-1 and TRBJ1-6; 11 nucleotides agree with TRBD1. V lost 5 bases to trimming and J lost 8 bases; unmatched junction nucleotides: 0. Germline CDR1 reads SGHRS; CDR2 reads YFSETQ. The CDR3 consists of 13 residues. The DNA of the CDR3 is TGCGCCAGCAGGGGACAGGGGGATTCACCCCTCCACTTT. Protein product: CASRGQGDSPLHF.

The rearrangement uses TRBV9 and TRBJ2-3; 10 bases are shared with TRBD2. The CDR3 loop spans 18 amino acids. V dropped 0 bases and J dropped 0; count of bases not matched to a gene: 7. Germline values: CDR1 SGDLS, CDR2 YYNGEE. CDR3: CASSVAPSGGISTDTQYF. The CDR3 DNA sequence: TGTGCCAGCAGCGTAGCTCCTAGCGGGGGAATAAGCACAGATACGCAGTATTTT.

This rearrangement joins TRBV3-1 (or the pseudogene TRBV3-2) to TRBJ1-3; D unresolved. In germline, CDR1 is LGHDT, CDR2 YNNKEL (reference sequence). This CDR3 region has 17 residues. The V gene lost 5 bases and the J gene lost 5 bases, with 22 bases spanning the gap. CDR3 protein: CASSNMHPIYTRNTIYF. CDR3 nucleotides: TGTGCCAGCAGCAACATGCATCCCATTTACACACGAAACACCATATATTTT.

The chain combines TRBV7-9 with TRBJ2-7, with 7 bases fitting TRBD2. The CDR3 loop spans 15 amino acids. The V and J ends lost 0 bases and 8 bases, in that order; junction bases with no gene match: 10. Germline assignment: CDR1 SEHNR and CDR2 FQNEAQ (reference sequence). The chain's CDR3 is CASSLAAGLSPKQYF. The DNA of the CDR3 is TGTGCCAGCAGCTTAGCTGCGGGACTAAGCCCTAAGCAGTACTTC.

Only one count was recorded for this clone. In DNA form, the CDR3 reads TGTGCCAGCAGTCATAGGACAGGGGGCATCGTTGGGATAAGTCAGCCCCAGCATTTT. This encodes CASSHRTGGIVGISQPQHF. The chain combines TRBV2 with TRBJ1-5; TRBD1 matches 11 bases. The CDR3 is 19 residues long. The germline V gene has CDR1 SNHLY and CDR2 FYNNEI. J gave up 6 bases and V 5 bases, and 18 bases lay outside the gene matches.

The chain joins TRBV28 to TRBJ1-6; 7 nucleotides line up with TRBD1. CDR3 length equals 13 residues. V was clipped by 10 bases and J by 7 bases; unmatched bases: 7. Germline CDR1 MDHEN, CDR2 SYDVKM. This CDR3 is CATRTGGNSPLHF. CDR3 DNA sequence: TGTGCCACCCGGACAGGAGGCAATTCACCCCTCCACTTT.

Notes on this clone: Other DNA sequences within the sample encode an identical CDR3. V gene TRBV11-3 combines with J gene TRBJ1-1; weak D call: TRBD1 (5 bases). The CDR3 covers 14 residues. CDR1 SGHNT and CDR2 YENEEA come from the germline V gene. The V end lost 1 base, the J end lost 0 bases, and 6 bases lay between the germline ends. CDR3 sequence: CASSLAGVNTEAFF. DNA of the CDR3: TGTGCCAGCAGCTTAGCGGGGGTGAACACTGAAGCTTTCTTT.

The V gene is TRBV6-5, the J gene TRBJ1-2; D remains unclear. The V gene lost 6 bases and the J gene lost 4 bases, with 9 bases spanning the gap. Germline CDR1 MNHEY, CDR2 SVGAGI. CDR3 length: 12 residues. The DNA for the CDR3 is TGTGCCAGCAGAGGAGGGCTCTATGGCTACACCTTC. Translated, it gives CASRGGLYGYTF.

This clone came up once. This chain links TRBV2 with TRBJ2-7; D remains ambiguous. V lost 8 bases and J lost 5, with 13 bases in between. This CDR3 comprises 12 residues. CDR1 and CDR2 from the germline V gene are SNHLY and FYNNEI. This CDR3 reads CASRADSDEQYF. The CDR3, as DNA: TGTGCCAGCCGCGCCGATTCGGACGAGCAGTACTTC.

This chain connects TRBV27 to TRBJ2-2, with D possibly being TRBD2 (5 bases). Germline V gene sequence: CDR1 MNHEY, CDR2 SMNVEV (reference sequence). V was trimmed by 5 bases and J by 4 bases, leaving 8 bases between them. The CDR3 consists of 13 residues. CDR3 bases: TGTGCCAGCAGTCACGGGGTCACCGGGGAGCTGTTTTTT. Protein sequence: CASSHGVTGELFF.

This clone was seen only once. This chain uses TRBV19 with TRBJ2-2; 7 positions match TRBD2. CDR1 LNHDA and CDR2 SQIVND come from the germline V gene (reference sequence). This CDR3 has 15 residues. The trim removed 6 bases at V and 4 bases at J, leaving 8 bases unmatched. The CDR3 DNA reads TGTGCCAGTAGGCGGGAGCACAAAATCACCGGGGAGCTGTTTTTT. Translating gives CASRREHKITGELFF.

The CDR3 DNA reads TGTGCCTGGGGGGAAAGGTACGGCGGTTTCTCTGGAAACACCATATATTTT. Translated: CAWGERYGGFSGNTIYF. The chain joins TRBV30 to TRBJ1-3; D remains ambiguous. The V end was cut by 5 bases, the J end by 0 bases, with 20 bases between. Germline CDR1 GTSNPN, CDR2 SVGIG (reference sequence). The CDR3 sequence is 17 residues long.

J is TRBJ2-1 and V is TRBV6-4; weak D call: TRBD2 (5 bases). The CDR3 runs to 13 residues. V was clipped by 5 bases and J by 9 bases, with 14 bases between them. In germline, CDR1 is MRHNA, CDR2 SNTAGT. Here the CDR3 reads CASSQILAGEQFF. CDR3 DNA sequence: TGTGCCAGCAGTCAAATCCTAGCCGGTGAGCAGTTCTTC.

The chain combines TRBV15 with TRBJ2-5; D ambiguous. CDR3 size: 16 residues. CDR1 is LNHNV, CDR2 YYDKDF, per germline (reference sequence). Deletions cut 0 bases from V and 2 bases from J, with 13 bases between. The CDR3 protein is CATSRDLAVAQETQYF. The DNA for the CDR3 is TGTGCCACCAGCAGAGATTTGGCTGTAGCTCAAGAGACCCAGTACTTC.

The chain links TRBV7-9 to TRBJ2-1, with D perhaps TRBD1 (6 bases). The length of the CDR3 is 15 residues. Trimming removed 5 bases from V and 3 bases from J, with 14 bases in between. Germline lookup yields CDR1 SEHNR and CDR2 FQNEAQ (reference sequence). The CDR3, as DNA: TGTGCCAGCAGCCCCCGGGACACCTACTACAATGAGCAGTTCTTC. It translates to CASSPRDTYYNEQFF.

The chain recombines TRBV3-1 (or the pseudogene TRBV3-2) with TRBJ2-1, with TRBD2 matching over 14 bases. The CDR3 spans 16 residues. In germline, CDR1 is LGHDT, CDR2 YNNKEL (reference sequence). V shed 2 bases and J 7 bases; nucleotides not matched to a gene: 4. CDR3 coding DNA: TGTGCCAGCAGCCAACCCGGGACTAGCGGGAGTAATGAGCAGTTCTTC. Translated, it gives CASSQPGTSGSNEQFF.

The rearrangement joins TRBV28 to TRBJ2-7; 7 bases are shared with TRBD2. The CDR3 totals 15 residues. The germline V gene encodes CDR1 MDHEN and CDR2 SYDVKM. Unmatched junction bases numbered 11, after V lost 5 bases and J lost 4 bases. The CDR3 reads CASSPPASGVYEQYF. In DNA, the CDR3 is TGTGCCAGCAGTCCCCCGGCTAGCGGAGTTTACGAGCAGTACTTC.

The chain employs TRBV7-6 and TRBJ2-1, with 11 nucleotides matching TRBD2. Losses at the gene ends were 5 bases for V and 9 bases for J; bases not matched to a gene: 9. This CDR3 comprises 15 residues. Germline lookup yields CDR1 SGHVS and CDR2 FNYEAQ. CDR3 nucleotides: TGTGCCAGCAGCCAAAGTAGCGGGGGGGCGCGTGAGCAGTTCTTC. Its translation: CASSQSSGGAREQFF.

The rearrangement uses TRBV6-2 or TRBV6-3 and TRBJ2-5, with 9 nucleotides matching TRBD1. This CDR3 has 17 residues. The junction had 10 bases not matched to a gene; V was cut back by 0 bases and J by 5 bases. Per germline, CDR1 MNHEY and CDR2 SVGEGT. The CDR3 region is CASSYSSGQGSLETQYF. The CDR3, as DNA: TGTGCCAGCAGTTACTCATCCGGACAGGGGAGTTTGGAGACCCAGTACTTC.

In its sample, this clone was seen once. The J gene is TRBJ2-7, the V gene TRBV6-5; TRBD1 is a possible D gene (6 bases). V lost 7 bases to trimming and J lost 2 bases, with 12 bases between them. CDR3 length: 13 residues. Germline V gives CDR1 MNHEY, CDR2 SVGAGI. The CDR3 loop is CASTYRDTYEQYF. DNA for the CDR3: TGTGCCAGCACATACAGGGACACCTACGAGCAGTACTTC.